This T cell receptor beta chain was retrieved from a study of resident and recirculating memory T cells in vitiligo. Overall study context: Samples were epidermis from two lesional and two nonlesional sites, plus PBMCs.

No patient showed confetti depigmentation, a clinical sign of active disease. Whole-study findings and limits: Sequences differed between biopsy sites and patients, suggesting private specificity.

As concerns this clone: What it binds is unknown.

Assay used: immunoSEQ multiplex PCR; TCRdb lists only in-frame clones, some missing. The top ten clones hold around 5% of a sample with 35,000 to 45,000 clones, around nine tenths of them seen once. With 2 bases clipped from V and 3 bases from J, the junction kept 0 bases outside the gene matches. The germline V gene encodes CDR1 MRHNA and CDR2 SNTAGT. The CDR3 sequence is 14 residues long. The sequenced sample was blood. This rearrangement joins TRBV6-4 to TRBJ2-2; TRBD2 matches at 7 bases. The clonotype comes from a male donor with vitiligo. The CDR3 DNA reads as TGTGCCAGCAGTGACGGGGGGGACACCGGGGAGCTGTTTTTT. Encoded protein: CASSDGGDTGELFF.